This TCR beta chain comes out of a study of early T cells in non-severe SARS-CoV-2 infection. Study summary: Chains were unpaired, as sequencing was done on bulk RNA from unsorted whole blood.

This clonotype was observed a few times. Its antigen is not known. Study-level points and caveats: Private and CD4 specificities were missed by VDJdb matching, which favored anti-spike CD8 responses.

cDNA molecules, individually, were tagged with unique molecular identifiers. TCRdb re-derived calls from the 5' RACE reads in MiXCR, one entry per CDR3 protein. The sample holds about 98,000 distinct CDR3 sequences, approximately 11% seen once. The CDR3 covers 10 residues. Between the trimmed V and J ends, which lost 2 bases and 2 bases, there was a span of 0 bases. Per the germline V gene, CDR1 is DFQATT and CDR2 is SNEGSKA (reference sequence). The chain links TRBV20-1 to TRBJ1-2; D is unresolved. Material for sequencing was whole blood. This TCR came from an adult who was a healthcare worker with PCR-confirmed SARS-CoV-2 infection or an uninfected control (not recorded which). Written as DNA, the CDR3 is TGCAGTGCTAGAAACTATGGCTACACCTTC. Translation gives CSARNYGYTF.